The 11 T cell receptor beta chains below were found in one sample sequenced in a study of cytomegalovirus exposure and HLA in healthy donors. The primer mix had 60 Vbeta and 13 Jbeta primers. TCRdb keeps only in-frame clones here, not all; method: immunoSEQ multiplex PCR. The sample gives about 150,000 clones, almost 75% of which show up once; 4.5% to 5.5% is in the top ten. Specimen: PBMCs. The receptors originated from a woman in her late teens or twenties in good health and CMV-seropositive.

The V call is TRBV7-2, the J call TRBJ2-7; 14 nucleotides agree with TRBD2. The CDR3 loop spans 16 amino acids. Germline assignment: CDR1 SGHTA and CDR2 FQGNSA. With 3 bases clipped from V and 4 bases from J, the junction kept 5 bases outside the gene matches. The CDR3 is CASSFSTSGGVYEQYF. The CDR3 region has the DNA TGTGCCAGCAGCTTCTCGACTAGCGGGGGGGTTTACGAGCAGTACTTC.

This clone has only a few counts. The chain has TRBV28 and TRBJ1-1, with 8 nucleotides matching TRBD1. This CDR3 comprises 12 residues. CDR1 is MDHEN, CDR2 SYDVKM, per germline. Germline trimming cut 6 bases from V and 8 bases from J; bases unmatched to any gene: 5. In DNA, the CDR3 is TGTGCCAGCAGAGAACAGGGGGGAGAAGCTTTCTTT. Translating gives CASREQGGEAFF.

The CDR3 here is CASSPSGQGGTGELFF. Written as DNA, the CDR3 is TGTGCCAGCTCACCATCCGGACAGGGAGGAACCGGGGAGCTGTTTTTT. The V gene is TRBV18, the J gene TRBJ2-2; 8 nucleotides agree with TRBD1. V gave up 2 bases and J gave up 5 bases; unmatched junction bases: 7. Germline assignment: CDR1 KGHSH and CDR2 LQKENI. The CDR3 has 16 amino acids.

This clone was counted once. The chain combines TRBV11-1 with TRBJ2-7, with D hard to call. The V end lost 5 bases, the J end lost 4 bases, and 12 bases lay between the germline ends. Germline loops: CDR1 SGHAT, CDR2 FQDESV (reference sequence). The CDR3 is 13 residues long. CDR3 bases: TGTGCCAGCAGCACCGTCACTGGTTACGAGCAGTACTTC. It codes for CASSTVTGYEQYF.

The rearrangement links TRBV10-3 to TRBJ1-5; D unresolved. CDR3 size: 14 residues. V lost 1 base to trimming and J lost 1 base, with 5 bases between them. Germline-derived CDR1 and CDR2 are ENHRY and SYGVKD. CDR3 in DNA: TGTGCCATCAGTGAGTTCAAAAGCAATCAGCCCCAGCATTTT. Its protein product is CAISEFKSNQPQHF.

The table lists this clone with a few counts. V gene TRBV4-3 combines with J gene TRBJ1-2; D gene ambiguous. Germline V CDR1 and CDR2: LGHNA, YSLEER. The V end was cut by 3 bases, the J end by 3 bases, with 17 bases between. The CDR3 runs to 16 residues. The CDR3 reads CASSHSGGNKHYGYTF. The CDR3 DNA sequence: TGCGCCAGCAGCCACAGTGGAGGCAACAAACACTATGGCTACACCTTC.

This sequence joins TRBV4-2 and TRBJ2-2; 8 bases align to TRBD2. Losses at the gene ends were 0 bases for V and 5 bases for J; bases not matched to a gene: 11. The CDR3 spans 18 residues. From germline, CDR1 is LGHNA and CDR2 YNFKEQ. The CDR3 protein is CASSQDPTPGLGTGELFF. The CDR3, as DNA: TGTGCCAGCAGCCAAGATCCTACTCCGGGACTAGGTACCGGGGAGCTGTTTTTT.

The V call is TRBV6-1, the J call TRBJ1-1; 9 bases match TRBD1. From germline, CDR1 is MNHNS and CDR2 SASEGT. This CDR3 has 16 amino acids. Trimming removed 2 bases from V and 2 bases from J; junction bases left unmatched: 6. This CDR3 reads CASSELGTGINTEAFF. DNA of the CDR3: TGTGCCAGCAGTGAACTAGGGACAGGGATAAACACTGAAGCTTTCTTT.

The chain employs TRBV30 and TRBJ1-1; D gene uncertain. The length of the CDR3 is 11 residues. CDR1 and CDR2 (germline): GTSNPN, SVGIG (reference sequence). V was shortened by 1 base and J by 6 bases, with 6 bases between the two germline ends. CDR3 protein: CAWSGAAEAFF. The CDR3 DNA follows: TGTGCCTGGAGTGGCGCGGCTGAAGCTTTCTTT.

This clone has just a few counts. The CDR3 protein is CASRFGGLRDRGNRYGYTF. As DNA, the CDR3 is TGTGCAAGTCGCTTCGGAGGGCTCCGCGACAGGGGGAATCGGTATGGCTACACCTTC. The chain recombines TRBV12-2 with TRBJ1-2; the table gives TRBD1 as D, unverified against the DNA. TRBV12-2 is termed a pseudogene. The CDR3 loop spans 19 amino acids.

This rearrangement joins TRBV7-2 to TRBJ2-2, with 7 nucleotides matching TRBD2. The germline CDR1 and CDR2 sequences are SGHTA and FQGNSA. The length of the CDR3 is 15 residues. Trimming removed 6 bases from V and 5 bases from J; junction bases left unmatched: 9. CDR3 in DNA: TGTGCCAGCAGGGGGACGGGACTAAGTACCGGGGAGCTGTTTTTT. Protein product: CASRGTGLSTGELFF.